This T cell receptor beta chain was documented in a study of T cell responses to AZD1222 COVID-19 vaccine. Data came from immunoSEQ multiplex PCR; TCRdb stores just in-frame clones and leaves some out. The table shows roughly 160,000 clones, with 85% to 90% occurring only once. V gave up 6 bases and J gave up 0 bases, with 15 bases separating them. In germline, CDR1 is LGHNA, CDR2 YSLEER. The CDR3 is 15 residues long. This chain links TRBV4-3 with TRBJ2-7; D is unclear. The clonotype was recovered from an adult who received the AZD1222 COVID-19 vaccine. The specimen was peripheral blood, collected 28 days after the second AZD1222 dose. In DNA, the CDR3 is TGCGCCAGCAGTCGTTCTCGGACGGCCTCCTACGAGCAGTACTTC. This codes for CASSRSRTASYEQYF.